This T cell receptor beta chain emerged from a study of control samples from healthy donors and cancer patients. Assay used: immunoSEQ multiplex PCR; TCRdb lists only in-frame clones, some missing. This sample's table has 150,000 to 200,000 clones. This CDR3 spans 15 amino acids. With 0 bases removed from V and 9 bases from J, the gap between germline ends came to 12 bases. CDR1 and CDR2 from the germline V gene are LNHNV and YYDKDF (reference sequence). Sequencing used blood. The sequence was collected from a woman in her 30s in good health. The rearrangement uses TRBV15 and TRBJ1-6, with D unresolved. The CDR3 here is CATSRDGGIFSPLHF. As DNA, the CDR3 is TGTGCCACCAGCAGAGACGGTGGCATTTTTTCACCCCTCCACTTT.